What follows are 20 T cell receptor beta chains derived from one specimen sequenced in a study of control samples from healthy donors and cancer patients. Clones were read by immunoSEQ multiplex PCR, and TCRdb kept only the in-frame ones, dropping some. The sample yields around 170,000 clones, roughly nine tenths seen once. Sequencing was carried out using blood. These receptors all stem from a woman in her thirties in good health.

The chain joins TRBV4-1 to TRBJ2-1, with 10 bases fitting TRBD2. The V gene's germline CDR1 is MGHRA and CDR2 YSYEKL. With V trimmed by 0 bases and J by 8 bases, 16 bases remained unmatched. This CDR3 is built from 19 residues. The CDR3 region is CASSQEAPPGLAPRDEQFF. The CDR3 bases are TGCGCCAGCAGCCAAGAAGCCCCACCGGGACTAGCGCCCAGGGATGAGCAGTTCTTC.

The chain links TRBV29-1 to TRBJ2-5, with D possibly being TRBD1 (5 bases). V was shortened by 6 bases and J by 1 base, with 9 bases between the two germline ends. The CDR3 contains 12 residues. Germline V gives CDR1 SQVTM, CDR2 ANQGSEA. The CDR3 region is CSVAGFQETQYF. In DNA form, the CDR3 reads TGCAGCGTGGCAGGGTTCCAAGAGACCCAGTACTTC.

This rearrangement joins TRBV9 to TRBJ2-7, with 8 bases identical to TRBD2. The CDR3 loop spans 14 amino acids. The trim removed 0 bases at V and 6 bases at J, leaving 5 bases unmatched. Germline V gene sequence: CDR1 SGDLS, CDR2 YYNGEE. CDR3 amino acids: CASSVGSSGSEQYF. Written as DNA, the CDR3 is TGTGCCAGCAGCGTAGGATCCAGCGGGAGCGAGCAGTACTTC.

CDR3 in amino acids: CASRPDSDPQPQHF. The CDR3 region has the DNA TGTGCCAGCAGGCCCGACAGCGACCCACAGCCCCAGCATTTT. The chain uses TRBV2 and TRBJ1-5; D may be TRBD1 (5 bases). Germline CDR1 SNHLY, CDR2 FYNNEI. Between the trimmed V and J ends, which lost 6 bases and 7 bases, there was a span of 16 bases. The CDR3 length is 14 residues.

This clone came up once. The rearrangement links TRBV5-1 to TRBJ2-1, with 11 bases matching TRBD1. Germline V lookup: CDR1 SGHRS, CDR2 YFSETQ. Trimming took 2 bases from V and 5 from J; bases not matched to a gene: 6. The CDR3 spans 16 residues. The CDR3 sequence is CASSLTGTGGHNEQFF. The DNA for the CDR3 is TGCGCCAGCAGCTTAACCGGGACAGGGGGACACAATGAGCAGTTCTTC.

CDR3 nucleotides: TGCGCCAGCAGCCCCTACAGGGGTGGGGAGACCCAGTACTTC. It specifies CASSPYRGGETQYF. This chain connects TRBV5-1 to TRBJ2-5; 7 nucleotides align to TRBD1. Looked up from germline, CDR1 is SGHRS and CDR2 is YFSETQ. The CDR3 totals 14 residues. V shed 4 bases, J shed 5 bases, and the junction held 8 bases outside the gene matches.

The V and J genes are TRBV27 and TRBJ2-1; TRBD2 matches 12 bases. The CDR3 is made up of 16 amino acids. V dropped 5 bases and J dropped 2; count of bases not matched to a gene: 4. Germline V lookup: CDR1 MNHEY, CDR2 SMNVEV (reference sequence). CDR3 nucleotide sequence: TGTGCCAGCAGTCCCGGACTAGCGGGACCCTACAATGAGCAGTTCTTC. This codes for CASSPGLAGPYNEQFF.

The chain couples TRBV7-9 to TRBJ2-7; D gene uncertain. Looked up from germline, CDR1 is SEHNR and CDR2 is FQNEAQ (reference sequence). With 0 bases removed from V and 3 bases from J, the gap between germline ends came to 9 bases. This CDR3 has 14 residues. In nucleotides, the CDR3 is TGTGCCAGCAGCTTAGCGACGGCTAGCTACGAGCAGTACTTC. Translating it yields CASSLATASYEQYF.

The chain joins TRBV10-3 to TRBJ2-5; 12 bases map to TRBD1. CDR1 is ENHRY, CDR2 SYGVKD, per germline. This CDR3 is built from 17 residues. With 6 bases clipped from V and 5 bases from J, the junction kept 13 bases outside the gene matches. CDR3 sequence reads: CAISQKLGTGGGETQYF. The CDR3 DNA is TGTGCCATCAGCCAGAAACTGGGGACAGGGGGCGGTGAGACCCAGTACTTC.

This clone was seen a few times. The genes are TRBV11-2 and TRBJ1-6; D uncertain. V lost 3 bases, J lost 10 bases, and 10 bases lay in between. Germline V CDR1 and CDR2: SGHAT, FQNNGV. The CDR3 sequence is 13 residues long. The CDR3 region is CASSLQFESPLHF. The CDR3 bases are TGTGCCAGCAGCTTGCAGTTCGAGTCACCCCTCCACTTT.

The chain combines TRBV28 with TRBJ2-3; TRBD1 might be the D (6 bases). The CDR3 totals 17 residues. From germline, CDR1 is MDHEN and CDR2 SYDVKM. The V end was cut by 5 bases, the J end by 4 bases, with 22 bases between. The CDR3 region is CASSPLTGLGAADTQYF. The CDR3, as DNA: TGTGCCAGCAGTCCATTGACGGGCCTGGGGGCGGCAGATACGCAGTATTTT.

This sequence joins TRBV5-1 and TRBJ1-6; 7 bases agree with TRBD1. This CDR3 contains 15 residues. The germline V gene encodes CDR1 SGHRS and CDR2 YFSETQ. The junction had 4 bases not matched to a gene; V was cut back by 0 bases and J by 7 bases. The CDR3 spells CASSLEGARNSPLHF. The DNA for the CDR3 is TGCGCCAGCAGCTTGGAGGGGGCGCGGAATTCACCCCTCCACTTT.

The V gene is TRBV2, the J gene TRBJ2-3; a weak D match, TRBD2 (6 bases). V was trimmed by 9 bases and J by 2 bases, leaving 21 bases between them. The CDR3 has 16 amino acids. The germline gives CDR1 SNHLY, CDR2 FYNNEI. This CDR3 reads CASGIFGRDLTDTQYF. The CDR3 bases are TGTGCCAGTGGGATATTCGGGCGGGATCTCACAGATACGCAGTATTTT.

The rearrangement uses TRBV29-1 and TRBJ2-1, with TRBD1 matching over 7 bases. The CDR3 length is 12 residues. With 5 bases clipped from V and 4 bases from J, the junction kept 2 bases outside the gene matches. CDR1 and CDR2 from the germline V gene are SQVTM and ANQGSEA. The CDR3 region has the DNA TGCAGCGTTTCGACAGGGTACAATGAGCAGTTCTTC. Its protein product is CSVSTGYNEQFF.

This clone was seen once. CDR3 coding DNA: TGCGCCAGCAGCCAAGTAGGCGGTTCCTACGAGCAGTACTTC. Translated, it gives CASSQVGGSYEQYF. This chain uses TRBV4-1 with TRBJ2-7; unclear D gene. Germline CDR1 MGHRA, CDR2 YSYEKL. V shed 1 base and J shed 1 base, with 8 bases lying between them. The CDR3 is 14 amino acids.

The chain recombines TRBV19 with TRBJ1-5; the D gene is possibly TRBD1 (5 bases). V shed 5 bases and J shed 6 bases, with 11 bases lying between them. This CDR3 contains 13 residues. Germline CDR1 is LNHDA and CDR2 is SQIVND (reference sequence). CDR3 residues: CASSSMGGQPQHF. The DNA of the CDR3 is TGTGCCAGTAGTTCTATGGGGGGTCAGCCCCAGCATTTT.

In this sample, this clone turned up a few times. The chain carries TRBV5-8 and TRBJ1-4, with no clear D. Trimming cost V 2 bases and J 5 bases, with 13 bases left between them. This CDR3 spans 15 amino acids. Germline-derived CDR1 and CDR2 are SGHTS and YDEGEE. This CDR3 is CASSFLPDPNEKLFF. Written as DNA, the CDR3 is TGTGCCAGCAGCTTTCTACCGGACCCCAATGAAAAACTGTTTTTT.

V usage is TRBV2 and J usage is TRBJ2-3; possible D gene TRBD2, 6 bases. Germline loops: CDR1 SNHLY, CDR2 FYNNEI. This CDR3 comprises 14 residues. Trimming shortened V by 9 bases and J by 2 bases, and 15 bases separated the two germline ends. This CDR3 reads CARSTGRPTDTQYF. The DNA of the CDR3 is TGTGCCAGATCTACTGGGAGGCCCACAGATACGCAGTATTTT.

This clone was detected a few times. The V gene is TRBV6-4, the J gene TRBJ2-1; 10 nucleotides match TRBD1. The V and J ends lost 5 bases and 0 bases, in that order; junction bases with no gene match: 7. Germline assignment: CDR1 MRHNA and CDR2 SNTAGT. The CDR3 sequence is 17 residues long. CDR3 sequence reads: CASSSTGGFSSYNEQFF. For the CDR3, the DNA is TGTGCCAGCAGTTCGACAGGGGGCTTTAGCTCCTACAATGAGCAGTTCTTC.

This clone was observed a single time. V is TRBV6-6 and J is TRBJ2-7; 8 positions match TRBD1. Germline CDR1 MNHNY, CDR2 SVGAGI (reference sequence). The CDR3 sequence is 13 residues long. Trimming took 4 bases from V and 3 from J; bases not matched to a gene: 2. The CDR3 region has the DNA TGTGCCAGCAGTTGGGGACAGGTCTACGAGCAGTACTTC. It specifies CASSWGQVYEQYF.